The rows below give T cell receptor beta chains drawn from one sample of a study of memory CD4+ T cells and cytomegalovirus serostatus. TCRdb keeps only in-frame clones here, not all; method: immunoSEQ multiplex PCR. Of more than 45,000 clones in the sample, about 77% are singletons; the top ten hold about 0.8%. The sequencing input was memory CD4+ T cells from blood. Receptor source: an adult in good health and CMV-seronegative. CDR3s include the opening cysteine and the closing phenylalanine or tryptophan. A D gene is named only where the DNA matches it firmly. The size of a clone is reported for some rows only, either as once, few or many, or as a class for expanded clones.

clone_size | j_call | d_call | v_call | cdr3_aa | cdr3_nt
- | TRBJ1-2 | - | TRBV20-1 | CSAHRGVGYTF | TGCAGTGCCCACCGGGGGGTGGGCTACACCTTC
- | TRBJ2-1 | TRBD2 | TRBV10-1 | CASSRAGGYNEQFF | TGCGCCAGCAGCCGAGCGGGAGGGTACAATGAGCAGTTCTTC
- | TRBJ2-1 | TRBD2 | TRBV5-1 | CASSLVGLAVNEQFF | TGCGCCAGCAGCTTGGTGGGACTAGCGGTCAATGAGCAGTTCTTC
- | TRBJ2-5 | - | TRBV7-7 | CASSQVTSRETQYF | TGTGCCAGCAGCCAAGTTACTAGCCGGGAGACCCAGTACTTC
- | TRBJ2-2 | TRBD1 | TRBV23-1 | CASSPQEDRTGTGELFF | TGCGCCAGCAGTCCCCAGGAGGACAGGACGGGGACCGGGGAGCTGTTTTTT
- | TRBJ2-5 | TRBD2 | TRBV20-1 | CSGAGEETQYF | TGCAGTGGCGCGGGGGAAGAGACCCAGTACTTC
- | TRBJ2-3 | - | TRBV30 | CAWLKGIRTDTQYF | TGTGCCTGGTTAAAGGGAATCCGCACAGATACGCAGTATTTT
- | TRBJ1-1 | - | TRBV7-2 | CASSQGINTEAFF | TGTGCCAGCAGTCAGGGGATAAACACTGAAGCTTTCTTT
- | TRBJ1-5 | TRBD1 | TRBV9 | CASSSGDRISNQPQHF | TGTGCCAGCAGCTCAGGGGACAGGATAAGCAATCAGCCCCAGCATTTT
- | TRBJ1-1 | - | TRBV28 | CASSFWGGRNTEAFF | TGTGCCAGCAGTTTCTGGGGGGGGAGGAACACTGAAGCTTTCTTT
- | TRBJ1-1 | - | TRBV27 | CASSLMPNTEAFF | TGTGCCAGCAGTTTAATGCCGAACACTGAAGCTTTCTTT
- | TRBJ1-2 | TRBD1 | TRBV5-4 | CASSFNRGQSYGYTF | TGTGCCAGCAGCTTCAACAGGGGACAAAGCTATGGCTACACCTTC
- | TRBJ2-3 | - | TRBV2 | CASSVQGSTDTQYF | TGTGCCAGCAGTGTGCAGGGTAGCACAGATACGCAGTATTTT
- | TRBJ2-5 | TRBD2 | TRBV5-1 | CASSPSLGGETQYF | TGCGCCAGCAGCCCCTCCCTGGGGGGGGAGACCCAGTACTTC
few | TRBJ2-5 | - | TRBV5-1 | CASSLRPQAKETQYF | TGCGCCAGCAGCCTCCGCCCGCAAGCGAAGGAGACCCAGTACTTC